This T cell receptor beta chain is from a study of T-cell memory formation after mild COVID-19 listed by TCRdb under 2021. Broadly, across the study: Most TCR sequence clusters were specific to one of the two donors. T-cell clones expanding and contracting after mild COVID-19 in a couple of donors were tracked by longitudinal TCRalpha and TCRbeta repertoire sequencing. The cohort comprised two young, previously healthy adult volunteers, one female and one male. The paper's findings and limits, for the study overall: Contracting CD4+ clones turned up mainly in the CM and EM memory subsets, whereas EMRA was where CD8+ clones were enriched. Clones contracting from day 15 to 85 had balanced CD4/CD8 phenotypes, while a second wave expanding from day 15 to 37 was biased towards CD4+. Some responding clones were detected in pre-infection memory, which suggested that pre-existing cross-reactive memory T cells had joined the SARS-CoV-2 response. The study included only a couple of mild cases, and larger cohorts that include severe cases with pre-infection samples were judged to be necessary. SARS-CoV-2 specificity was not confirmed for the second-wave clones peaking on day 37.

Sequencing was performed on an Illumina NovaSeq 6000. TCRalpha and TCRbeta cDNA libraries were built by 5'RACE with constant-segment primers, adding sample barcodes and unique molecular identifiers. Trizol reagent was used to extract RNA from every sample. Libraries were amplified in two PCR steps, with a second sample barcode and Illumina TruSeq adapters added in the second step. Sequencing of libraries was performed on an Illumina NovaSeq with 2 x 150 bp paired-end reads. Per the source publication's procedure: The reads were demultiplexed and collapsed into UMI-guided consensus sequences using migec v1.2.7. Using mixcr v2.1.11, UMI consensuses were aligned to TRA and TRB V and J templates and then assembled into clonotypes. Clonotypes were classified as expanded or contracted when called significant by both edgeR and NoisET, with noise models trained on biological replicates. For edgeR calls, the cutoffs were a false discovery rate-adjusted p below 0.01 and a log2 fold-change threshold of 1. As an exploratory analysis of dynamics, PCA with hierarchical clustering was applied to max-normalized trajectories of the 1000 most abundant clonotypes. Separately sequenced CD4+ and CD8+ repertoires were used to assign a CD4 or CD8 phenotype to each responding clone. TCRdb handled the public reads itself, with Q25 trimming in fastp and clone calling in MiXCR, and kept productive beta chains. Each CDR3 protein gets just one entry, which takes the most common genes and DNA from the rows behind it. TCRdb, not the original authors, processed these V and J calls. Recorded for this sample are about 320,000 distinct CDR3 sequences; 14% of them occurred a single time. Around 20% of the sample is taken by the ten largest.

V has 4 bases trimmed and J has 10 bases trimmed; junction bases matching no gene number 11. Its CDR3 holds 16 amino acids, cysteine through phenylalanine. Here the CDR3 DNA is all that survives: 48 bases in frame from base 1. From a lookup of the germline V gene, CDR1 and CDR2 are SGHDT and YYEEEE. The table lists this clonotype with a few counts. Its antigen is currently not known. Base qualities were left out, and no much larger clone turns up one base away. PBMCs were isolated by Ficoll-Paque density gradient centrifugation. The receptor was isolated from a young man who had mild COVID-19 (a few samples of this study predate the infection). The sample titles of this study are shuffled in the database, so cell type and time point are left out; the donor was told from shared clones. Sequencing used PBMCs or a T cell subset sorted from them (not recorded which). The chain is assembled from TRBV5-6 and TRBJ2-1, with TRBD2 identical over 13 junction bases. In nucleotides, the sequence is TGTGCCAGCAGCACCAAGCGGACTAGCGGGGGTAGGGAGCAGTTCTTC. It codes for CASSTKRTSGGREQFF. Where the CDR3 stops, the reference TRBV5-6 and TRBJ2-1 genes take over; the full variable domain is DAGVTQSPTHLIKTRGQQVTLRCSPKSGHDTVSWYQQALGQGPQFIFQYYEEEERQRGNFPDRFSGHQFPNYSSELNVNALLLGDSALYLCASSTKRTSGGREQFFGPGTRLTVL.